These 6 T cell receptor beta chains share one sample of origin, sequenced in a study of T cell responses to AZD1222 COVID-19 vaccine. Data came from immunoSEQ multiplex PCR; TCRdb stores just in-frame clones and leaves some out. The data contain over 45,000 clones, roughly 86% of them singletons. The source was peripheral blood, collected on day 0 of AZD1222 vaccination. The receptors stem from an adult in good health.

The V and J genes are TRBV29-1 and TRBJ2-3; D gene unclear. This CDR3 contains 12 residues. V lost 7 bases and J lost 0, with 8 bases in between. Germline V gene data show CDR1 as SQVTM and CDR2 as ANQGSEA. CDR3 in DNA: TGCAGCGCCTATGATAGCACAGATACGCAGTATTTT. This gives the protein CSAYDSTDTQYF.

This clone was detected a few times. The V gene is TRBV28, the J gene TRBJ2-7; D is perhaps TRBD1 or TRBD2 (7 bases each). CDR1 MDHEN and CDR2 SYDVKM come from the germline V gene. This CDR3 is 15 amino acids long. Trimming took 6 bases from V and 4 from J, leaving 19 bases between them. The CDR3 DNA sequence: TGTGCCAGCAGCCCAGGGGGAGCGGGAACTTACGAGCAGTACTTC. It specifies CASSPGGAGTYEQYF.

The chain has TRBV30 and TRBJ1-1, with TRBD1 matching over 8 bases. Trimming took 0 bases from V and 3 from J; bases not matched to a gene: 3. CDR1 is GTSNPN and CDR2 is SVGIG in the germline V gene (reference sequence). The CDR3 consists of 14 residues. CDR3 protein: CAWSVQGADTEAFF. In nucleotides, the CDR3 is TGTGCCTGGAGTGTTCAGGGGGCCGACACTGAAGCTTTCTTT. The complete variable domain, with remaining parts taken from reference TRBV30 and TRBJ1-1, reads SQTIHQWPATLVQPVGSPLSLECTVEGTSNPNLYWYRQAAGRGLQLLFYSVGIGQISSEVPQNLSASRPQDRQFILSSKKLLLSDSGFYLCAWSVQGADTEAFFGQGTRLTVV.

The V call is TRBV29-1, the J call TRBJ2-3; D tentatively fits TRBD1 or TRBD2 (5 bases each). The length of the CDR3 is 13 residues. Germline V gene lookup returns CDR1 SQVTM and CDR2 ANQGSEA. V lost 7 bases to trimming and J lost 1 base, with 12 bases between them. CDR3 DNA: TGCAGCGGAGACCGGGACGGCACAGATACGCAGTATTTT. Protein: CSGDRDGTDTQYF.

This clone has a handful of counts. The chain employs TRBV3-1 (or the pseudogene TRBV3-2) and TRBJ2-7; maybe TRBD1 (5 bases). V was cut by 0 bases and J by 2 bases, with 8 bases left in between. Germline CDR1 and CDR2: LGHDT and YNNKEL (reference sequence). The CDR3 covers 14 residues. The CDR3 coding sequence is TGTGCCAGCAGCCAAGATAACAGGCCCTACGAGCAGTACTTC. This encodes CASSQDNRPYEQYF.

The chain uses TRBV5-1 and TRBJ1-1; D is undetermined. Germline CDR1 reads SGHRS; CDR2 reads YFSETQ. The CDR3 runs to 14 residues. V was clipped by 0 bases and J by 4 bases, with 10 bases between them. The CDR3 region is CASSLAAGVTEAFF. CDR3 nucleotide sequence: TGCGCCAGCAGCTTGGCGGCAGGCGTCACTGAAGCTTTCTTT.